Below, 20 T cell receptor beta chains from the same sample are listed, as sequenced in a study of CD8+CD57+ T cells in acquired aplastic anemia. TCR beta VDJ and CDR3 profiling used genomic DNA as template. TCRdb re-called the reads with MiXCR, one entry per CDR3 protein. The sample carries a few hundred thousand distinct CDR3 sequences, under 65% recorded once. Sequencing used sorted CD4+, CD8+, or CD8+CD57+ T cells (not recorded which) from PBMCs. Source of these receptors: a human donor in good health.

V is TRBV9 and J is TRBJ2-3; 8 positions match TRBD1. The junction had 8 bases not matched to a gene; V was cut back by 0 bases and J by 8 bases. This CDR3 comprises 15 residues. Germline V lookup: CDR1 SGDLS, CDR2 YYNGEE. CDR3 in amino acids: CASSVVAGGLGTQYF. The DNA for the CDR3 is TGTGCCAGCAGCGTAGTAGCAGGGGGCCTGGGTACGCAGTATTTT.

This clonotype was seen at least ten times. The chain carries TRBV5-6 and TRBJ1-1; D is ambiguous. Germline CDR1 SGHDT, CDR2 YYEEEE. V was clipped by 0 bases and J by 2 bases, with 8 bases between them. The CDR3 spans 14 residues. The CDR3 protein is CASSLVQRNTEAFF. DNA for the CDR3: TGTGCCAGCAGCTTGGTACAGCGCAACACTGAAGCTTTCTTT.

For this clonotype: It may be a read error: a sequence one base away is much more abundant. The V call is TRBV6-6, the J call TRBJ2-7; D remains unclear. This CDR3 region has 15 residues. In germline, CDR1 is MNHNY, CDR2 SVGAGI (reference sequence). The V and J ends lost 0 bases and 7 bases respectively, with 16 bases between them. In nucleotides, the CDR3 is TGTGCCAGCAGTTACTCATTAGACTCCTACAATGAGCAGTACTTC. Its translation: CASSYSLDSYNEQYF.

In its sample, this clonotype was seen a few times. This chain uses TRBV3-1 with TRBJ2-3, with 9 bases aligning to TRBD1. V was pared by 0 bases and J by 0 bases, with 4 bases of the junction left unmatched. Looked up from germline, CDR1 is LGHDT and CDR2 is YNNKEL (reference sequence). The CDR3 spans 17 residues. CDR3 protein: CASSQDLGQGSTDTQYF. The CDR3 region has the DNA TGTGCCAGCAGCCAAGATCTAGGACAGGGGAGCACAGATACGCAGTATTTT.

This clonotype has a count of ten or more. CDR3 in DNA: TGTGCCAGTACCTTCCGGGCCGACTATGGCTACACCTTC. This gives the protein CASTFRADYGYTF. The chain links TRBV19 to TRBJ1-2; D is undetermined. V was cut by 7 bases and J by 3 bases, with 12 bases left in between. Per germline, CDR1 LNHDA and CDR2 SQIVND (reference sequence). The CDR3 sequence is 13 residues long.

V and J are TRBV20-1 and TRBJ2-3; possibly TRBD1 for D (6 bases). The CDR3 extends over 11 amino acids. Germline CDR1 is DFQATT and CDR2 is SNEGSKA (reference sequence). Trimming removed 6 bases from V and 9 bases from J, with 13 bases in between. The CDR3 spells CSATDTGTQYF. CDR3 nucleotide sequence: TGCAGTGCAACTGATACAGGGACGCAGTATTTT.

This clonotype was seen only a few times. The chain combines TRBV7-2 with TRBJ1-6, with D unclear. V lost 1 base and J 3 bases, leaving 4 bases between the germline ends. Germline CDR1 and CDR2: SGHTA and FQGNSA. CDR3 length: 14 residues. The CDR3 here is CASSLVGYNSPLHF. Written as DNA, the CDR3 is TGTGCCAGCAGCTTAGTAGGCTATAATTCACCCCTCCACTTT.

The J gene is TRBJ2-7, the V gene TRBV12-3 or TRBV12-4; 8 bases match TRBD2. The ends lost 6 bases at V and 7 bases at J; junction bases unmatched: 2. The CDR3 is 11 residues long. CDR3 DNA sequence: TGTGCCAGCAGCCGGGAGGGTGAGCAGTACTTC. It is translated as CASSREGEQYF.

This rearrangement joins TRBV10-3 to TRBJ1-5; D gene uncertain. The CDR3 sequence is 15 residues long. The V gene lost 0 bases and the J gene lost 0 bases, with 6 bases spanning the gap. Looked up from germline, CDR1 is ENHRY and CDR2 is SYGVKD. This CDR3 reads CAISESGHSNQPQHF. CDR3 coding DNA: TGTGCCATCAGTGAGTCCGGGCATAGCAATCAGCCCCAGCATTTT.

A single count supports this clonotype. The rearrangement links TRBV24-1 to TRBJ2-2; 11 nucleotides align to TRBD1. This CDR3 has 16 residues. CDR1 is KGHDR and CDR2 is SFDVKD in the germline V gene. V lost 3 bases and J lost 5; bases outside the gene matches: 4. The CDR3 DNA is TGTGCCACCAGTGATCAGGACAGGGGGCAAACCGGGGAGCTGTTTTTT. This gives the protein CATSDQDRGQTGELFF.

This clonotype was counted at least ten times. The V gene is TRBV4-1, the J gene TRBJ2-3; TRBD2 matches 10 bases. Germline assignment: CDR1 MGHRA and CDR2 YSYEKL. The CDR3 has 14 amino acids. Trimming removed 6 bases from V and 4 bases from J; junction bases left unmatched: 4. DNA of the CDR3: TGCGCCAGCAGTGCACTAGCGGGACCAGATACGCAGTATTTT. Encoded protein: CASSALAGPDTQYF.

At least ten counts were recorded for this clonotype. The rearrangement joins TRBV7-8 to TRBJ2-7, with D hard to call. The CDR3 covers 15 residues. Germline lookup yields CDR1 SGHVS and CDR2 FQNEAQ. Between the trimmed V and J ends, which lost 5 bases and 3 bases, there was a span of 17 bases. The DNA for the CDR3 is TGTGCCAGCAGCCGGCCGGGCAGGCTATTCTACGAGCAGTACTTC. This encodes CASSRPGRLFYEQYF.

This clonotype turned up a few times. Being one base from a much bigger clone, this may be a read error. This sequence joins TRBV4-1 and TRBJ2-1; D is undetermined. The CDR3 consists of 15 residues. Germline lookup yields CDR1 MGHRA and CDR2 YSYEKL. CDR3 amino acids: CASSQDPAGYNERFF. The DNA of the CDR3 is TGCGCCAGCAGCCAAGATCCGGCCGGTTACAATGAGCGGTTCTTC.

This rearrangement joins TRBV5-8 to TRBJ1-1; TRBD1 matches at 10 bases. The ends lost 4 bases at V and 5 bases at J; junction bases unmatched: 2. CDR3 length: 13 amino acids. Germline V gene sequence: CDR1 SGHTS, CDR2 YDEGEE. The CDR3 nucleotides are TGTGCCAGCAGCCTGGACAGGGGGACTGAAGCTTTCTTT. Its protein product is CASSLDRGTEAFF. The variable domain in full, with the rest retrieved from reference TRBV5-8 and TRBJ1-1, is EAGVTQSPTHLIKTRGQQATLRCSPISGHTSVYWYQQALGLGLQFLLWYDEGEERNRGNFPPRFSGRQFPNYSSELNVNALELEDSALYLCASSLDRGTEAFFGQGTRLTVV.

The V gene is TRBV7-9, the J gene TRBJ1-1; no clear D gene. Germline CDR1 reads SEHNR; CDR2 reads FQNEAQ (reference sequence). The CDR3 sequence is 13 residues long. Trimming took off 6 bases at V and 4 bases at J, with 12 bases between the two ends. CDR3 region: CASRPFDATEAFF. CDR3 bases: TGTGCCAGCAGACCGTTTGATGCCACTGAAGCTTTCTTT. Variable domain in full (rest from reference TRBV7-9 and TRBJ1-1): DTGVSQNPRHKITKRGQNVTFRCDPISEHNRLYWYRQTLGQGPEFLTYFQNEAQLEKSRLLSDRFSAERPKGSFSTLEIQRTEQGDSAMYLCASRPFDATEAFFGQGTRLTVV.

This clonotype was seen only a few times. J is TRBJ2-7 and V is TRBV7-8; 8 bases map to TRBD1. The CDR3 has 15 amino acids. V lost 5 bases and J lost 2; bases outside the gene matches: 8. The V gene's germline CDR1 is SGHVS and CDR2 FQNEAQ. The CDR3 here is CASSTRGTGPYEQYF. CDR3 bases: TGTGCCAGCAGCACGCGCGGGACAGGCCCCTACGAGCAGTACTTC.

This clonotype has ten or more counts. The chain combines TRBV4-2 with TRBJ2-7; D may be TRBD2 (5 bases). Trimming cost V 1 base and J 0 bases, with 7 bases left between them. The CDR3 covers 14 residues. CDR1 and CDR2 from the germline V gene are LGHNA and YNFKEQ. CDR3 coding DNA: TGTGCCAGCAGCCAAGCAACTAGCTCCTACGAGCAGTACTTC. It specifies CASSQATSSYEQYF.

V and J are TRBV10-3 and TRBJ1-2, with D hard to call. Between the trimmed V and J ends, which lost 4 bases and 1 base, there was a span of 13 bases. The CDR3 is 15 amino acids. Germline values: CDR1 ENHRY, CDR2 SYGVKD. The CDR3 nucleotides are TGTGCCATCAGTGTTGGGCAGCTGTTTAACTATGGCTACACCTTC. It specifies CAISVGQLFNYGYTF.

The V and J genes are TRBV10-1 and TRBJ2-3, with 12 nucleotides matching TRBD2. CDR3 length: 17 residues. J lost 0 bases, V lost 2 bases, and 3 bases had no gene match. Per the germline V gene, CDR1 is WNHNN and CDR2 is SYGVQD (reference sequence). The CDR3 DNA reads TGCGCCAGCAGTGAGACCACTAGCGGGGGGAGCACAGATACGCAGTATTTT. Translating it yields CASSETTSGGSTDTQYF.

This clonotype appeared a few times. V and J are TRBV20-1 and TRBJ1-5; D remains ambiguous. V shed 3 bases and J shed 2 bases, with 11 bases lying between them. Per germline, CDR1 DFQATT and CDR2 SNEGSKA (reference sequence). The CDR3 contains 14 residues. CDR3 sequence reads: CSASYAYGNQPQHF. The DNA of the CDR3 is TGCAGTGCTAGCTACGCATACGGCAATCAGCCCCAGCATTTT.